This T cell receptor beta chain was sequenced for a study of blood T cell repertoires in COVID-19. Overall study context: From the United States, Italy and Spain came samples of acute and convalescent COVID-19. PBMCs, B-cell-depleted T cells, or T cells provided the cDNA or gDNA that made up the material.

In the original workflow: How many nucleated cells were present was estimated from reference gene primer amplification. Profiled with immunoSEQ multiplex PCR; TCRdb holds only in-frame clones, not every one. That table furnishes V, J and clone size, whereas the DNA furnished D and trimming. The sample includes approximately 100,000 clones, less than 90% seen only once; the top ten take 4% to 6%. The TCR originated in a human donor in a cohort sampled during active COVID-19. What was sequenced was peripheral blood.

CDR3 protein: CASSQGQKGEKLFF. The CDR3 region has the DNA TGTGCCAGCAGCCAGGGACAGAAGGGTGAAAAACTGTTTTTT. The rearrangement joins TRBV9 to TRBJ1-4; TRBD1 agrees at 7 bases. V lost 4 bases to trimming and J lost 7 bases; unmatched junction nucleotides: 7. The germline gives CDR1 SGDLS, CDR2 YYNGEE. The CDR3 loop spans 14 amino acids.